This is a list of T cell receptor beta chains from one sample in a study of blood T cell repertoires in COVID-19. TCRdb's copy holds only in-frame clones and misses some; the assay was immunoSEQ multiplex PCR. The sample shows approximately 110,000 clones, approximately 81% of them seen only once. The specimen sequenced was peripheral blood. The source of these receptors is a man aged 50-60 years with acute or convalescent COVID-19. The CDR3 runs from the conserved cysteine through the conserved F or W. Fields, in order: V gene, clone size, D gene, J gene, CDR3 DNA, CDR3 protein. A D gene is named only where the DNA matches it firmly. Clone sizes are given selectively: once, few, many, or a class where the clone is expanded.

TRBV4-1	-	-	TRBJ2-5	TGCGCCAGCAGTGGCATCCAGGTCAGGACCCAGTACTTC	CASSGIQVRTQYF
TRBV9	-	TRBD2	TRBJ2-1	TGTGCCAGCAGCCCCGGGGGGGACAATGAGCAGTTCTTC	CASSPGGDNEQFF
TRBV7-6	-	TRBD1	TRBJ1-1	TGTGCCAGCAGCACCTGGACAGGGTTAAACACTGAAGCTTTCTTT	CASSTWTGLNTEAFF
TRBV3-1/TRBV3-2	-	-	TRBJ1-2	TGTGCCAGCAGCCAAGAGGAGGGTAGCTATGGCTACACCTTC	CASSQEEGSYGYTF
TRBV5-6	few	-	TRBJ1-2	TGTGCCAGCAGCTTGAGCGCTAACTATGGCTACACCTTC	CASSLSANYGYTF
TRBV28	-	-	TRBJ1-6	TGTGCCAGCAAAGAGACCTCCGAGGATTCACCCCTCCACTTT	CASKETSEDSPLHF
TRBV6-5	few	TRBD2	TRBJ2-1	TGTGCCAGCAGTTACCATAGGACTAGCGGGGGTTATGAGCAGTTCTTC	CASSYHRTSGGYEQFF
TRBV5-5	-	-	TRBJ1-4	TGTGCCAGCAGCCGAGTCCCTAATGAAAAACTGTTTTTT	CASSRVPNEKLFF
TRBV2	-	TRBD1	TRBJ1-2	TGTGCCAGCAGTGAAACAGGGGGCTCTAACTATGGCTACACCTTC	CASSETGGSNYGYTF
TRBV6-4	few	TRBD2	TRBJ2-3	TGTGCCAGCAGTGAGGCGGGGGGGGCAGATACGCAGTATTTT	CASSEAGGADTQYF
TRBV18	-	TRBD1	TRBJ2-7	TGTGCCAGCTCACCCCGGGACAGTGGCAGGGGGCAGTACTTC	CASSPRDSGRGQYF
TRBV10-3	-	TRBD1	TRBJ1-1	TGTGCCATCAGTCTCAAACAGGGGGCGAACACTGAAGCTTTCTTT	CAISLKQGANTEAFF
TRBV28	-	-	TRBJ2-7	TGTGCCAGCAGCCCCAGGGTCCTGAGCTCCTACGAGCAGTACTTC	CASSPRVLSSYEQYF
TRBV7-6	-	TRBD1	TRBJ2-1	TGTGCCAGCAGCGCCCCCACAGGGGGCTCATACAATGAGCAGTTCTTC	CASSAPTGGSYNEQFF
TRBV6-6	few	TRBD1	TRBJ1-6	TGTGCCAGCAGCCCGGACAGGGGAAGTTCACCCCTCCACTTT	CASSPDRGSSPLHF
TRBV7-2	-	-	TRBJ2-7	TGTGCCAGCAGCTTACGGGCAGGGCCAGGGCTCGAGCAGTACTTC	CASSLRAGPGLEQYF
TRBV7-2	-	TRBD1	TRBJ2-7	TGTGCCAGCGGAGGGGGGACAGGGGGCATCTACGAGCAGTACTTC	CASGGGTGGIYEQYF
TRBV19	-	TRBD1	TRBJ1-2	TGTGCCAGTAGTATTTCCGACAGGGGGGACTATGGCTACACCTTC	CASSISDRGDYGYTF
TRBV6-5	-	-	TRBJ1-1	TGTGCCACTACCCCTTGGGCAAACACTGAAGCTTTCTTT	CATTPWANTEAFF
TRBV5-1	-	-	TRBJ1-1	TGCGCCAGCAGCTTGGGAGGCCCTGAAGCTTTCTTT	CASSLGGPEAFF
TRBV3-1/TRBV3-2	-	-	TRBJ1-1	TGTGCCAGCAGCCAAGCGGTGGGAGGCACTGAAGCTTTCTTT	CASSQAVGGTEAFF
TRBV5-1	-	-	TRBJ1-4	TGCGCCAGCAGCATCATCGGGACAATTAATGAAAAACTGTTTTTT	CASSIIGTINEKLFF
TRBV5-4	-	-	TRBJ2-5	TGTGCCAGCAGCTTCCAGGCGAAAGAGACCCAGTACTTC	CASSFQAKETQYF
TRBV29-1	-	TRBD1	TRBJ1-2	TGCAGCGTTGGCCAGACAGGGTATGGCTACACCTTC	CSVGQTGYGYTF
TRBV2	-	-	TRBJ1-1	TGTGCCAGCAGAAACCAGGGGATGTCTGAAGCTTTCTTT	CASRNQGMSEAFF
TRBV7-2	-	TRBD1	TRBJ2-2	TGTGCCAGCAGCCCTCGACAGGGGTCCGGGGAGCTGTTTTTT	CASSPRQGSGELFF
TRBV9	-	-	TRBJ1-2	TGTGCCAGCAGCGTATACAAGTTTAATGGCTACACCTTC	CASSVYKFNGYTF
TRBV28	-	-	TRBJ2-3	TGTGCCAGCGGGGGGAGCGGCACAGATACGCAGTATTTT	CASGGSGTDTQYF
TRBV10-3	-	TRBD1	TRBJ1-6	TGTGCCATCGGGACAGGGGGCCTCTATAATTCACCCCTCCACTTT	CAIGTGGLYNSPLHF
TRBV5-6	few	-	TRBJ2-5	TGTGCCAGCAGCTTGGGGGCAGTCCAAGAGACCCAGTACTTC	CASSLGAVQETQYF
TRBV28	-	TRBD1	TRBJ1-2	TGTGCCAGCAGTGGACAGGGGGCGAAGGCCTATGGCTACACCTTC	CASSGQGAKAYGYTF
TRBV12-3/TRBV12-4	-	-	TRBJ2-1	TGTGCCAGCACTGGGCGCCCCAATGAGCAGTTCTTC	CASTGRPNEQFF
TRBV5-6	-	TRBD1	TRBJ1-1	TGTGCCAGCAGCTCGACAGGGGTGGGCACTGAAGCTTTCTTT	CASSSTGVGTEAFF
TRBV11-2	-	-	TRBJ1-4	TGTGCCAGCAGCCTTCATGGCGGGGGCGGTAATGAAAAACTGTTTTTT	CASSLHGGGGNEKLFF
TRBV2	-	-	TRBJ2-7	TGTGCCAGCAGTGAAGGGCAGGGGACGACCTACGAGCAGTACTTC	CASSEGQGTTYEQYF
TRBV6-2/TRBV6-3	-	-	TRBJ2-1	TGTGCCAGCAGTTACCTGGCCCAGAGGTACAATGAGCAGTTCTTC	CASSYLAQRYNEQFF